These T cell receptor beta chains were read from a single sample in a study of T cell repertoires in cytomegalovirus infection. A single record per CDR3 protein comes from TCRdb applying MiXCR to the reads. The repertoire consists of some 900,000 distinct CDR3 sequences, with 32% occurring once and the leading ten covering under 15%. These receptors have no identified antigens. The source material was cultured CD8+ T cells from PBMCs, sampled from culture after CMV antigen stimulation. All receptors derive from a human donor in good health (CMV status not recorded). Some clones in this sample may be carry-over from other donors' samples. Each CDR3 is given with its conserved first and last residue. D genes are given only for firm matches. Expanded clones are given a class, and other clones once, few, many or no size at all.

TRBJ2-2,NA,TRBV7-6,NA,CASSIAVRPNTGELFF,TGTGCCAGCAGCATAGCGGTCAGGCCGAACACCGGGGAGCTGTTTTTT
TRBJ1-6,once,TRBV13,TRBD1,CASSFPRQGENSPLHF,TGCGCCAGCAGCTTTCCACGACAGGGTGAAAATTCACCCCTCCACTTT
TRBJ1-1,few,TRBV29-1,NA,CSVEGGGSSEAFF,TGCAGCGTTGAAGGGGGAGGGTCCTCTGAAGCTTTCTTT
TRBJ1-2,NA,TRBV4-1,NA,CASSIPNRADGYTF,TGCGCCAGCAGCATACCTAATCGGGCGGATGGCTACACCTTC
TRBJ1-1,NA,TRBV4-2,NA,CASSQPGSPYTEAFF,TGTGCCAGCAGCCAGCCTGGGAGTCCTTACACTGAAGCTTTCTTT
TRBJ2-3,many,TRBV7-2,TRBD1,CASSITGGKGDTQYF,TGTGCCAGCAGCATAACAGGGGGCAAGGGAGATACGCAGTATTTT
TRBJ2-5,NA,TRBV6-2/TRBV6-3,TRBD1,CASSYSSNLTGRKTQYF,TGTGCCAGCAGTTACTCGAGTAATTTGACAGGGCGAAAGACCCAGTACTTC
TRBJ2-3,NA,TRBV6-1,NA,CANSPQGWSTDTQYF,TGTGCCAACAGCCCCCAGGGATGGAGCACAGATACGCAGTATTTT
TRBJ1-2,many,TRBV6-1,NA,CASTQVGGGEGYGYTF,TGTGCCAGCACTCAAGTGGGGGGGGGCGAGGGCTATGGCTACACCTTC
TRBJ1-1,many,TRBV7-9,NA,CASRNRNTEAFF,TGTGCCAGCAGAAACAGGAACACTGAAGCTTTCTTT
TRBJ1-3,NA,TRBV6-6,NA,CASRIYAWSGGNTIYF,TGTGCCAGTCGAATTTACGCCTGGTCCGGGGGAAACACCATATATTTT
TRBJ1-4,many,TRBV7-9,NA,CASSFNYGTDRPKLFF,TGTGCCAGCAGCTTTAATTATGGGACGGATAGACCGAAACTGTTTTTT
TRBJ1-1,NA,TRBV19,TRBD1,CASTGTGLGDTEAFF,TGTGCCAGTACCGGGACAGGGCTGGGGGACACTGAAGCTTTCTTT
TRBJ2-5,NA,TRBV6-2/TRBV6-3,NA,CASKLAPETQYF,TGTGCCAGCAAGCTAGCCCCCGAGACCCAGTACTTC
TRBJ2-3,many,TRBV7-9,TRBD2,CATSRAGGAEDTQYF,TGTGCCACCTCCCGAGCCGGGGGGGCCGAAGATACGCAGTATTTT
TRBJ1-2,few,TRBV12-3/TRBV12-4,NA,CASSLNLVAYGYTF,TGTGCCAGCAGTTTAAACCTTGTAGCCTATGGCTACACCTTC
TRBJ2-6,few,TRBV5-5,TRBD1,CASSFRQGSGPSGANVLTF,TGTGCCAGCAGCTTCAGACAGGGCTCTGGGCCTTCTGGGGCCAACGTCCTGACTTTC
TRBJ1-1,few,TRBV19,NA,CASSPGGTENTEAFF,TGTGCCAGTAGTCCGGGGGGTACAGAGAACACTGAAGCTTTCTTT
TRBJ2-7,NA,TRBV5-1,NA,CASSPGQPEWSYEQYF,TGCGCCAGCAGCCCCGGGCAGCCAGAGTGGTCCTACGAGCAGTACTTC
TRBJ1-1,few,TRBV12-3/TRBV12-4,TRBD1,CASNLPGGTEAFF,TGTGCCAGCAATCTCCCAGGGGGCACTGAAGCTTTCTTT
TRBJ2-3,NA,TRBV4-2,NA,CASSQEMAGTDTQYF,TGTGCCAGCAGCCAAGAGATGGCGGGCACAGATACGCAGTATTTT
TRBJ1-5,NA,TRBV7-2,NA,CASSVQGWSGNQPQHF,TGTGCCAGCAGCGTCCAAGGATGGTCGGGCAATCAGCCCCAGCATTTT
TRBJ1-5,few,TRBV19,TRBD1,CASRKLRDRGDQPQHF,TGTGCCAGTAGGAAACTCCGGGACAGGGGAGATCAGCCCCAGCATTTT
TRBJ2-7,few,TRBV7-9,NA,CASSTKGGTTYEQYF,TGTGCCAGCAGCACCAAGGGGGGTACGACCTACGAGCAGTACTTC
TRBJ2-3,few,TRBV12-3/TRBV12-4,NA,CASSPGEGATDTQYF,TGTGCCAGCAGTCCCGGGGAGGGGGCGACAGATACGCAGTATTTT
TRBJ1-6,few,TRBV5-5,NA,CASSLDRTYNSPLHF,TGTGCCAGCAGCTTGGACCGGACGTATAATTCACCCCTCCACTTT
TRBJ2-7,few,TRBV7-9,TRBD1,CASSSRDRVVDEQYF,TGTGCCAGCAGCTCCCGGGACAGGGTGGTGGACGAGCAGTACTTC
TRBJ1-2,few,TRBV7-3,NA,CASSPVGGVANYGYTF,TGTGCCAGCAGCCCCGTGGGGGGCGTAGCTAACTATGGCTACACCTTC
TRBJ1-5,many,TRBV7-8,NA,CASSPEGWEDQPQHF,TGTGCCAGCAGCCCCGAGGGGTGGGAGGATCAGCCCCAGCATTTT
TRBJ2-2,few,TRBV7-9,NA,CASSGKGSGDPGELFF,TGTGCCAGCAGTGGGAAAGGATCAGGGGATCCCGGGGAGCTGTTTTTT
TRBJ1-1,NA,TRBV9,TRBD1,CASSPGGAGPMNTEAFF,TGTGCCAGCAGTCCAGGGGGGGCAGGGCCTATGAACACTGAAGCTTTCTTT
TRBJ1-2,NA,TRBV27,NA,CASRPIGTSNYGYTF,TGTGCCAGCAGACCCATCGGGACTTCTAACTATGGCTACACCTTC
TRBJ2-1,NA,TRBV29-1,NA,CSVDGTYEQFF,TGCAGCGTTGATGGGACTTATGAGCAGTTCTTC
TRBJ1-1,NA,TRBV7-8,NA,CASSFSLGPPAEAFF,TGTGCCAGCAGCTTTTCCCTAGGGCCCCCCGCTGAAGCTTTCTTT
TRBJ1-5,NA,TRBV20-1,NA,CSANPQWGNQPQHF,TGCAGTGCCAATCCACAGTGGGGCAATCAGCCCCAGCATTTT
TRBJ2-2,NA,TRBV7-9,TRBD2,CASSNGRIMTGELFF,TGTGCCAGCTCGAACGGGAGGATTATGACCGGGGAGCTGTTTTTT
TRBJ2-1,NA,TRBV19,NA,CASSIGWGMILNEQFF,TGTGCCAGTAGTATAGGTTGGGGGATGATTCTCAATGAGCAGTTCTTC
TRBJ2-1,NA,TRBV9,NA,CASSPRSEFF,TGTGCCAGCAGCCCTCGGTCGGAGTTCTTC
TRBJ2-7,few,TRBV9,NA,CASSEADSPYEQYF,TGTGCCAGCAGCGAAGCGGACTCCCCCTACGAGCAGTACTTC
TRBJ2-3,few,TRBV27,NA,CASSPHSGDTDTQYF,TGTGCCAGCAGCCCTCACAGTGGGGACACAGATACGCAGTATTTT
TRBJ2-1,NA,TRBV7-2,TRBD1,CASSLVGTGIRNEQFF,TGTGCCAGCAGCTTAGTCGGGACAGGGATTAGGAATGAGCAGTTCTTC
TRBJ2-5,few,TRBV29-1,TRBD1,CSVPGQGLTQYF,TGCAGCGTTCCGGGACAGGGGTTGACCCAGTACTTC
TRBJ2-1,few,TRBV27,TRBD2,CASSTTSGGMYNEQFF,TGTGCCAGCAGTACTACTAGCGGGGGTATGTACAATGAGCAGTTCTTC
TRBJ2-2,NA,TRBV7-9,TRBD1,CASSPRDREFGGELFF,TGTGCCAGCAGCCCCCGGGACAGGGAATTCGGCGGGGAGCTGTTTTTT
TRBJ2-5,NA,TRBV7-8,NA,CASSLVGTYQETQYF,TGTGCCAGCAGCTTAGTCGGGACCTACCAAGAGACCCAGTACTTC
TRBJ2-6,NA,TRBV4-1,NA,CASRKTTAGANVLTF,TGCGCCAGCAGAAAAACAACAGCAGGGGCCAACGTCCTGACTTTC
TRBJ1-2,few,TRBV6-5,TRBD1,CASSRGQAVLNGYTF,TGTGCCAGCAGTCGAGGACAGGCTGTTCTTAATGGCTACACCTTC